These 30 T cell receptor beta chains came from one sample sequenced in a study of CD8 T cells in Susac syndrome. An amount of RNA that ranged from roughly 0.45 to 1 ug was reverse transcribed with random hexamers. TCRdb re-called the immunoSEQ multiplex PCR reads through MiXCR, storing one row per CDR3 protein. The sample yields some 120,000 distinct CDR3 sequences, under 95% seen once. The sequencing input was CD8+ T cells from PBMCs. The origin of the receptors is a human donor with multiple sclerosis.

The CDR3 sequence: CAIRRETEAFF. The CDR3 DNA sequence: TGTGCCATCCGGCGGGAGACTGAAGCTTTCTTT. The chain joins TRBV28 to TRBJ1-1; D not certain. V lost 10 bases to trimming and J lost 5 bases, with 11 bases between them. CDR3 length: 11 residues. In germline, CDR1 is MDHEN, CDR2 SYDVKM.

The CDR3 sequence: CAINPSGISSYEQYF. The CDR3 bases are TGTGCCATCAATCCAAGCGGGATCAGCTCCTACGAGCAGTACTTC. The V gene is TRBV10-3, the J gene TRBJ2-7; TRBD2 aligns across 7 bases. V lost 7 bases to trimming and J lost 0 bases; unmatched junction nucleotides: 9. CDR3 length equals 15 residues. Germline V gene lookup returns CDR1 ENHRY and CDR2 SYGVKD.

The chain is built from TRBV27 and TRBJ1-1; D remains unclear. This CDR3 is 14 amino acids long. V lost 0 bases, J lost 5 bases, and 10 bases lay in between. Germline values: CDR1 MNHEY, CDR2 SMNVEV (reference sequence). The CDR3 region is CASSLSPGRTEAFF. CDR3 sequence (DNA): TGTGCCAGCAGTTTATCGCCAGGACGAACTGAAGCTTTCTTT.

The chain combines TRBV28 with TRBJ2-7; D tentatively fits TRBD1 or TRBD2 (6 bases each). CDR1 is MDHEN, CDR2 SYDVKM, per germline. V dropped 6 bases and J dropped 5 bases, with 17 bases sitting between them. This CDR3 region has 14 residues. The CDR3 nucleotides read TGTGCCAGCAGCTATGCGGGACAAGGACACGAGCAGTACTTC. Encoded protein: CASSYAGQGHEQYF.

V and J are TRBV7-9 and TRBJ2-3; D gene ambiguous. The germline gives CDR1 SEHNR, CDR2 FQNEAQ (reference sequence). This CDR3 spans 16 amino acids. V was pared by 7 bases and J by 0 bases, with 17 bases between. The CDR3 nucleotides read TGTGCCAGCAACCATAGGGTCGTCTCTAGCACAGATACGCAGTATTTT. Protein: CASNHRVVSSTDTQYF.

The V and J genes are TRBV4-3 and TRBJ2-7, with 9 positions matching TRBD2. The CDR3 has 16 amino acids. The V gene's germline CDR1 is LGHNA and CDR2 YSLEER. Trimming cost V 0 bases and J 4 bases; bases outside gene matches: 7. CDR3 sequence reads: CASSQDGTSLIYEQYF. CDR3 coding DNA: TGCGCCAGCAGCCAAGATGGGACTAGCCTCATTTACGAGCAGTACTTC.

The V and J genes are TRBV5-4 and TRBJ2-2; D not resolved. Germline CDR1 reads SGHNT; CDR2 reads YYREEE (reference sequence). The CDR3 length is 16 residues. The ends were cut back, 1 base at V and 4 bases at J, with 14 bases in the middle. The CDR3 bases are TGTGCCAGCAGCTTGTCGGCAGGAACATCCACCGGGGAGCTGTTTTTT. Its translation: CASSLSAGTSTGELFF.

The chain employs TRBV16 and TRBJ1-1; D is possibly TRBD1 (5 bases). V shed 3 bases and J shed 4 bases, with 12 bases lying between them. This CDR3 has 14 residues. The germline V gene has CDR1 KGHSY and CDR2 FQNENV. This CDR3 reads CASSQGQTGTEAFF. CDR3 nucleotide sequence: TGTGCCAGCAGCCAGGGGCAAACGGGCACTGAAGCTTTCTTT.

The chain combines TRBV29-1 with TRBJ2-1, with a weak D call TRBD2 (5 bases). CDR1 is SQVTM, CDR2 ANQGSEA, per germline. The V gene lost 4 bases and the J gene lost 5 bases, with 15 bases spanning the gap. CDR3 length: 14 residues. CDR3 in amino acids: CSVGSVRGNNEQFF. As DNA, the CDR3 is TGCAGCGTTGGCTCCGTGAGAGGGAACAATGAGCAGTTCTTC.

The chain employs TRBV25-1 and TRBJ1-5; D not certain. The length of the CDR3 is 14 residues. The germline CDR1 and CDR2 sequences are MGHDK and SYGVNS. Trimming took off 1 base at V and 3 bases at J, with 7 bases between the two ends. In DNA form, the CDR3 reads TGTGCCAGCAGTGAATCAGGTGTCAATCAGCCCCAGCATTTT. It specifies CASSESGVNQPQHF.

This sequence joins TRBV28 and TRBJ1-1; a possible D gene is TRBD1 (5 bases). This CDR3 comprises 13 residues. Germline CDR1 MDHEN, CDR2 SYDVKM. V was pared by 10 bases and J by 3 bases, with 15 bases between. The DNA of the CDR3 is TGTGCCATCTCCTCCCGGGGCTACACTGAAGCTTTCTTT. Amino acid sequence: CAISSRGYTEAFF.

The genes are TRBV6-1 and TRBJ1-1; 7 bases match TRBD1. The length of the CDR3 is 16 residues. Unmatched junction bases numbered 12, after V lost 5 bases and J lost 3 bases. Looked up from germline, CDR1 is MNHNS and CDR2 is SASEGT. The CDR3 reads CASSQQGGTSDTEAFF. The CDR3 coding sequence is TGTGCCAGCAGTCAGCAAGGGGGCACATCGGACACTGAAGCTTTCTTT.

The chain joins TRBV19 to TRBJ1-5; 8 nucleotides match TRBD1. J gave up 4 bases and V 7 bases, and 6 bases lay outside the gene matches. This CDR3 comprises 14 residues. The V gene's germline CDR1 is LNHDA and CDR2 SQIVND (reference sequence). The CDR3 DNA follows: TGTGCCAGTAACCAGGGGGCGGTAAATCAGCCCCAGCATTTT. Translating gives CASNQGAVNQPQHF.

The chain has TRBV28 and TRBJ2-3, with 7 bases fitting TRBD2. The CDR3 is 15 amino acids. The junction had 3 bases not matched to a gene; V was cut back by 2 bases and J by 1 base. Per the germline V gene, CDR1 is MDHEN and CDR2 is SYDVKM. CDR3 loop: CASSLAGEGTDTQYF. CDR3 in DNA: TGTGCCAGCAGTTTAGCGGGAGAGGGCACAGATACGCAGTATTTT. Filled out from reference TRBV28 and TRBJ2-3, the complete variable domain reads DVKVTQSSRYLVKRTGEKVFLECVQDMDHENMFWYRQDPGLGLRLIYFSYDVKMKEKGDIPEGYSVSREKKERFSLILESASTNQTSMYLCASSLAGEGTDTQYFGPGTRLTVL.

This clonotype came up once. V and J are TRBV6-5 and TRBJ2-6; no reliable D call. The CDR3 has 17 amino acids. The ends were cut back, 0 bases at V and 0 bases at J, with 9 bases in the middle. The germline V gene has CDR1 MNHEY and CDR2 SVGAGI. This CDR3 is CASSYSELLSGANVLTF. CDR3 nucleotide sequence: TGTGCCAGCAGTTACTCTGAGCTCCTCTCTGGGGCCAACGTCCTGACTTTC.

The rearrangement uses TRBV6-5 and TRBJ2-1; 9 positions match TRBD2. The CDR3 is 15 residues long. J was trimmed by 4 bases and V by 6 bases; bases with no gene match: 7. The germline CDR1 and CDR2 sequences are MNHEY and SVGAGI. The CDR3 nucleotides are TGTGCCAGCAGCCGTCAACTAGCGGGTTACAATGAGCAGTTCTTC. Amino acids: CASSRQLAGYNEQFF.

The chain joins TRBV7-9 to TRBJ2-1, with TRBD2 matching 8 bases. The V segment lost 2 bases and the J segment 11 bases; nucleotides outside the gene matches: 5. This CDR3 comprises 13 residues. The germline V gene encodes CDR1 SEHNR and CDR2 FQNEAQ (reference sequence). The CDR3, as DNA: TGTGCCAGCAGCTTATCGACTAGCGTAAAGCAGTTCTTC. Translation: CASSLSTSVKQFF. Full variable domain (rest looked up from reference TRBV7-9 and TRBJ2-1): DTGVSQNPRHKITKRGQNVTFRCDPISEHNRLYWYRQTLGQGPEFLTYFQNEAQLEKSRLLSDRFSAERPKGSFSTLEIQRTEQGDSAMYLCASSLSTSVKQFFGPGTRLTVL.

This clonotype was counted a few times. V usage is TRBV4-1 and J usage is TRBJ1-2; D is uncertain. V was clipped by 2 bases and J by 6 bases, with 16 bases between them. Germline values: CDR1 MGHRA, CDR2 YSYEKL. The CDR3 length is 15 residues. The CDR3 DNA reads TGCGCCAGCAGCCAAACCTCCGAGGGCCAGGATGGCTACACCTTC. It yields the protein CASSQTSEGQDGYTF.

Details on this clonotype: One end of the junction fails to match germline, which may point to a read error. The chain recombines TRBV3-1 with TRBJ2-7; D might be TRBD1 or TRBD2, each matching 6 bases. Germline-derived CDR1 and CDR2 are LGHDT and YNNKEL (reference sequence). The CDR3 is 19 residues long. The CDR3 sequence is CASGQDWRWGASKEGEQYF. For the CDR3, the DNA is TGTGCCAGCGGCCAAGATTGGCGGTGGGGGGCGAGTAAAGAAGGTGAGCAGTACTTC.

The chain carries TRBV29-1 and TRBJ2-7; no definite D call. The germline V gene encodes CDR1 SQVTM and CDR2 ANQGSEA. V lost 4 bases to trimming and J lost 4 bases, with 8 bases between them. The CDR3 loop spans 11 amino acids. The CDR3 DNA reads TGCAGCGTTGGAGTACAGTACGAGCAGTACTTC. Residues: CSVGVQYEQYF.

The chain employs TRBV21-1 and TRBJ1-1; TRBD1, the table's D call, lacks a check against the DNA. TRBV21-1 corresponds to a pseudogene. The CDR3 totals 15 residues. The CDR3 sequence is CAILTPGQMNTEAFF. The CDR3 DNA sequence: TGTGCCATTCTTACACCGGGACAGATGAACACTGAAGCTTTCTTT.

The chain links TRBV27 to TRBJ1-1, with TRBD1 as a possible D gene (6 bases). The V end was cut by 7 bases, the J end by 0 bases, with 18 bases between. The CDR3 runs 16 residues. Germline V gene sequence: CDR1 MNHEY, CDR2 SMNVEV (reference sequence). This CDR3 is CASTPRQAYMNTEAFF. CDR3 in DNA: TGTGCCAGCACCCCTAGACAGGCCTATATGAACACTGAAGCTTTCTTT.

This chain uses TRBV11-3 with TRBJ2-1; TRBD2 aligns across 7 bases. There are 17 residues in the CDR3. V trimming: 1 base; J trimming: 2 bases; junction bases outside the gene matches: 8. The V gene's germline CDR1 is SGHNT and CDR2 YENEEA. CDR3 in DNA: TGTGCCAGCAGCTTAGGGTACGCGGGGGAGGCCTACAATGAGCAGTTCTTC. This codes for CASSLGYAGEAYNEQFF.

The chain joins TRBV19 to TRBJ2-1; D remains ambiguous. The length of the CDR3 is 13 residues. Trimming stripped 5 bases from V and 4 bases from J, with 9 bases between. Germline lookup yields CDR1 LNHDA and CDR2 SQIVND (reference sequence). The CDR3 is CASSPLLYNEQFF. The CDR3 nucleotides are TGTGCCAGTAGTCCGCTCCTGTACAATGAGCAGTTCTTC.

This chain joins TRBV7-9 and TRBJ2-7, with D maybe TRBD1 (5 bases). V shed 4 bases and J shed 1 base, with 11 bases lying between them. The germline V gene encodes CDR1 SEHNR and CDR2 FQNEAQ (reference sequence). This CDR3 spans 14 amino acids. For the CDR3, the DNA is TGTGCCAGCAGCTCGTTGACAGAATCCTACGAGCAGTACTTC. Translating gives CASSSLTESYEQYF.

CDR3 protein: CASSVSGGSSYEQYF. CDR3 DNA: TGTGCCAGCAGCGTAAGCGGGGGGAGCTCCTACGAGCAGTACTTC. The V gene is TRBV9, the J gene TRBJ2-7, with 9 bases fitting TRBD2. V was clipped by 1 base and J by 0 bases; unmatched bases: 2. This CDR3 comprises 15 residues. Per the germline V gene, CDR1 is SGDLS and CDR2 is YYNGEE.

This clonotype was seen a single time. The rearrangement joins TRBV7-2 to TRBJ2-7, with TRBD2 matching 10 bases. CDR1 is SGHTA, CDR2 FQGNSA, per germline. The CDR3 has 13 amino acids. The V and J ends lost 7 bases and 5 bases, in that order; junction bases with no gene match: 5. DNA of the CDR3: TGTGCCAGCAACCTAGCGGGAGTAAACGAGCAGTACTTC. It encodes CASNLAGVNEQYF. The entire variable domain, with the rest obtained from reference TRBV7-2 and TRBJ2-7, is as follows: GAGVSQSPSNKVTEKGKDVELRCDPISGHTALYWYRQSLGQGLEFLIYFQGNSAPDKSGLPSDRFSAERTGGSVSTLTIQRTQQEDSAVYLCASNLAGVNEQYFGPGTRLTVT.

This clonotype was counted once. For the CDR3, the DNA is TGCAGCGTCCGTGACAGGAGTATGGCGACCCAGTACTTC. Translating gives CSVRDRSMATQYF. V usage is TRBV29-1 and J usage is TRBJ2-5; possible D gene TRBD1, 6 bases. Germline CDR1 and CDR2: SQVTM and ANQGSEA. Trimming cost V 6 bases and J 7 bases, with 18 bases left between them. The CDR3 has 13 residues.

The chain joins TRBV28 to TRBJ2-3; 7 bases map to TRBD1. The CDR3 spans 16 residues. Per germline, CDR1 MDHEN and CDR2 SYDVKM. Losses at the gene ends were 5 bases for V and 2 bases for J; bases not matched to a gene: 10. The CDR3 sequence is CASSPPRDSFTDTQYF. CDR3 sequence (DNA): TGTGCCAGCAGTCCCCCGAGGGACAGCTTCACAGATACGCAGTATTTT.

The sample holds one count of this clonotype. This chain connects TRBV29-1 to TRBJ2-1, with no clear D. V lost 6 bases and J lost 6, with 6 bases in between. The germline V gene encodes CDR1 SQVTM and CDR2 ANQGSEA. The CDR3 loop spans 10 amino acids. CDR3 loop: CSVRTNEQFF. Here the CDR3 DNA reads TGCAGCGTCCGAACCAATGAGCAGTTCTTC.